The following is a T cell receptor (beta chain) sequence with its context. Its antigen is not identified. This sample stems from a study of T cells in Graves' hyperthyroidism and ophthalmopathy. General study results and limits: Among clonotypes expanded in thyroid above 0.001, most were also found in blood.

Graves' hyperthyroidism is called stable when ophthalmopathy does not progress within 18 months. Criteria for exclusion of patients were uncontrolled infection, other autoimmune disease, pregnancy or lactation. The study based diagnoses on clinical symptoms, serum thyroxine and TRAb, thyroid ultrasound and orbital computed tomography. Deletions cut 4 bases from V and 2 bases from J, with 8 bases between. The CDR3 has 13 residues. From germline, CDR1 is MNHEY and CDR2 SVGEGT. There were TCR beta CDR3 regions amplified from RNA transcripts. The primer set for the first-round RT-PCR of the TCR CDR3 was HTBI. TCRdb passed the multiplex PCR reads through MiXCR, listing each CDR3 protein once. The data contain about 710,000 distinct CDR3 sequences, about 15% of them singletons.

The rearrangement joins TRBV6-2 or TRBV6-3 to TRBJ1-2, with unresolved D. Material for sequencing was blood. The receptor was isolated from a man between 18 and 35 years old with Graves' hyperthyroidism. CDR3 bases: TGTGCCAGCAGTTCGACGGGAAACTATGGCTACACCTTC. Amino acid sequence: CASSSTGNYGYTF.